This T cell receptor (beta chain) was captured by sequencing in a study of PD-1 blockade in classical Hodgkin lymphoma. Concerning this clone: Its antigen is as yet unknown.

Time point meaning: cycle 4 day 1 (C4D1), after five to seven weeks of nivolumab. After autologous stem cell transplantation all patients relapsed, and prior brentuximab vedotin exposure differed between cohorts. Thawed PBMCs underwent magnetic negative selection to yield purified CD4+ T cells. Complete response, partial response or progressive disease were the best responses. General study findings and limits: Newly diagnosed patients and complete responders had comparable diversity at baseline.

Sequencing used immunoSEQ multiplex PCR; TCRdb keeps in-frame clones, though not all of them. The table has around 30,000 clones, around 80% seen once. The CDR3 is made up of 13 amino acids. Trimming shortened V by 5 bases and J by 5 bases, and 7 bases separated the two germline ends. Germline CDR1 SGHVS, CDR2 FQNEAQ. The material was CD4+ T cells from blood, obtained before the fourth cycle of nivolumab. The receptor was isolated from a human donor with classical Hodgkin lymphoma. The chain joins TRBV7-8 to TRBJ1-6; D call uncertain. CDR3 loop: CASSQKDNSPLHF. The CDR3 DNA is TGTGCCAGCAGCCAGAAGGATAATTCACCCCTCCACTTT.